These 15 T cell receptor beta chains were sequenced from one sample in a study of T-cell reconstitution after alpha-beta-depleted transplantation in children. TCRbeta library preparation incorporated unique molecular identifiers. TCRdb re-derived calls from the PCR reads in MiXCR, one entry per CDR3 protein. The sample records 500,000 or so distinct CDR3 sequences, over 25% being singletons. The sample here was PBMCs from the stem cell graft donor, taken from the stem cell graft. All receptors derive from a human donor who donated a stem cell graft to a child with aplastic anemia.

The J gene is TRBJ2-3, the V gene TRBV7-9; TRBD1 might be the D (6 bases). The V gene lost 4 bases and the J gene lost 3 bases, with 17 bases spanning the gap. Germline CDR1 and CDR2: SEHNR and FQNEAQ (reference sequence). CDR3 length: 16 residues. CDR3 protein: CASSSGMGAKTDTQYF. In nucleotides, the CDR3 is TGTGCCAGCAGCTCAGGGATGGGGGCGAAGACAGATACGCAGTATTTT.

This clonotype has a handful of counts. The genes are TRBV4-3 and TRBJ2-7, with TRBD1 matching 9 bases. This CDR3 spans 15 amino acids. V lost 4 bases and J lost 2; bases outside the gene matches: 6. The germline CDR1 and CDR2 sequences are LGHNA and YSLEER. The CDR3 coding sequence is TGCGCCAGCAGCCCGCACAGGGGGCTAACCTACGAGCAGTACTTC. Protein: CASSPHRGLTYEQYF.

This clonotype appeared a few times. This chain joins TRBV18 and TRBJ2-1; D might be TRBD1 (6 bases). This CDR3 region has 17 residues. Trimming left V 4 bases short and J 5 bases short, with 21 bases between. Germline CDR1 is KGHSH and CDR2 is LQKENI. CDR3 nucleotide sequence: TGTGCCAGCTCACGGGGACACTTGGGTCAGGTCGACAATGAGCAGTTCTTC. This encodes CASSRGHLGQVDNEQFF.

V usage is TRBV6-5 and J usage is TRBJ2-1, with D tentatively TRBD2 (5 bases). Per the germline V gene, CDR1 is MNHEY and CDR2 is SVGAGI. This CDR3 is 16 amino acids long. The V end was cut by 0 bases, the J end by 4 bases, with 13 bases between. This CDR3 reads CASSYSKREGYNEQFF. CDR3 in DNA: TGTGCCAGCAGTTACTCTAAACGGGAAGGGTACAATGAGCAGTTCTTC.

The V and J genes are TRBV6-1 and TRBJ1-1; D may be TRBD1 (5 bases). Trimming removed 8 bases from V and 5 bases from J, with 21 bases in between. CDR3 length equals 15 residues. CDR1 and CDR2 (germline): MNHNS, SASEGT. The CDR3 DNA reads TGTGCCAGCGAACCTAGCCAGGGTGTGGGTACTGAAGCTTTCTTT. Translating gives CASEPSQGVGTEAFF.

This chain links TRBV5-1 with TRBJ2-7; D might be TRBD1 or TRBD2, each matching 6 bases. Looked up from germline, CDR1 is SGHRS and CDR2 is YFSETQ. The CDR3 length is 15 residues. V lost 0 bases and J 2 bases, leaving 12 bases between the germline ends. CDR3 in amino acids: CASSLAPGDTYEQYF. The CDR3 region has the DNA TGCGCCAGCAGCTTGGCCCCGGGGGACACCTACGAGCAGTACTTC.

The chain joins TRBV11-2 to TRBJ2-3; possibly TRBD2 for D (5 bases). The CDR3 is made up of 16 amino acids. Trimming removed 2 bases at V and 0 bases at J, with 12 bases between. In germline, CDR1 is SGHAT, CDR2 FQNNGV. CDR3 DNA: TGTGCCAGCAGCTTATTCATGGGAGCTAGCACAGATACGCAGTATTTT. It yields the protein CASSLFMGASTDTQYF.

The chain carries TRBV7-6 and TRBJ1-4; 7 bases fit TRBD1. This CDR3 has 12 amino acids. The V gene's germline CDR1 is SGHVS and CDR2 FNYEAQ. V dropped 7 bases and J dropped 14; count of bases not matched to a gene: 10. CDR3 region: CASTDDRVNLFF. Written as DNA, the CDR3 is TGTGCCAGCACCGATGACAGGGTTAACCTGTTTTTT.

This clonotype was found a few times. This chain joins TRBV6-1 and TRBJ2-2, with no clear D. V lost 6 bases, J lost 4 bases, and 9 bases lay in between. The CDR3 consists of 13 residues. Germline V lookup: CDR1 MNHNS, CDR2 SASEGT. The chain's CDR3 is CASRTRSTGELFF. Here the CDR3 DNA reads TGTGCCAGCAGAACACGTTCCACCGGGGAGCTGTTTTTT.

V is TRBV19 and J is TRBJ1-2; D is perhaps TRBD1 (5 bases). Germline lookup yields CDR1 LNHDA and CDR2 SQIVND (reference sequence). The CDR3 covers 13 residues. V lost 3 bases and J lost 6, with 11 bases in between. The CDR3 here is CASSITQGDGYTF. CDR3 DNA: TGTGCCAGTAGTATCACCCAGGGAGATGGCTACACCTTC.

The table lists this clonotype with a few counts. The V and J genes are TRBV7-9 and TRBJ1-3, with 7 bases lining up with TRBD1. Germline CDR1 and CDR2: SEHNR and FQNEAQ (reference sequence). The CDR3 loop spans 17 amino acids. The V gene end was trimmed by 10 bases and the J gene end by 3 bases; junction bases not matched to a gene: 18. This CDR3 reads CATTGVFPFVRGNTIYF. CDR3 nucleotides: TGTGCCACCACAGGGGTTTTCCCTTTTGTCCGTGGAAACACCATATATTTT.

This clonotype was detected a few times. This sequence joins TRBV7-2 and TRBJ2-1, with 7 positions matching TRBD2. This CDR3 has 17 amino acids. The J segment lost 6 bases and the V segment lost 5 bases, leaving 16 bases of the junction unmatched. Per germline, CDR1 SGHTA and CDR2 FQGNSA. CDR3 sequence: CASSLSSLAGRRNEQFF. CDR3 sequence (DNA): TGTGCCAGCAGCCTTAGTTCGTTAGCGGGCCGGCGCAATGAGCAGTTCTTC.

This chain joins TRBV25-1 and TRBJ2-5, with D possibly TRBD2 on 6 matching bases. V was clipped by 7 bases and J by 2 bases, with 20 bases between them. The CDR3 loop spans 16 amino acids. Germline V gives CDR1 MGHDK, CDR2 SYGVNS. The CDR3 DNA reads TGTGCCAGCAACACATACAAGGGAGGAAATCAAGAGACCCAGTACTTC. Translated, it gives CASNTYKGGNQETQYF.

The sample holds many counts of this clonotype. The chain has TRBV20-1 and TRBJ1-2; 10 nucleotides match TRBD1. This CDR3 is built from 16 residues. The V and J ends lost 3 bases and 8 bases, in that order; junction bases with no gene match: 15. CDR1 is DFQATT and CDR2 is SNEGSKA in the germline V gene (reference sequence). The CDR3 nucleotides are TGCAGTGCTAGTGGCGGACTGGGACAGGGGTCTGAGGGCTACACCTTC. It is translated as CSASGGLGQGSEGYTF.

V usage is TRBV7-8 and J usage is TRBJ2-1; maybe TRBD2 (6 bases). Germline V gene sequence: CDR1 SGHVS, CDR2 FQNEAQ. The CDR3 runs 13 residues. Between the trimmed V and J ends, which lost 0 bases and 12 bases, there was a span of 12 bases. For the CDR3, the DNA is TGTGCCAGCAGCTTAGCAGGGGTAGCGGTGCAGTTCTTC. It is translated as CASSLAGVAVQFF.